Presented here are 3 T cell receptor beta chains from one specimen sequenced in a study of T cell responses to AZD1222 COVID-19 vaccine. Produced via immunoSEQ multiplex PCR; TCRdb's table is partial and in-frame only. The repertoire has 75,000 to 95,000 clones, about 90% of them found once; the top ten carry 2.8%. The source was peripheral blood, collected on day 0 of MenACWY control vaccination. The receptors originated from an adult in good health.

This clone came up a few times. The CDR3 loop reads CASSQVAGGGTEAFF. In DNA form, the CDR3 reads TGCGCCAGCAGCCAAGTTGCCGGGGGTGGCACTGAAGCTTTCTTT. J is TRBJ1-1 and V is TRBV4-1; possible D gene TRBD1, 5 bases. Deletions cut 1 base from V and 4 bases from J, with 13 bases between. CDR3 length: 15 residues. From germline, CDR1 is MGHRA and CDR2 YSYEKL.

This clone was picked up one time. The V call is TRBV10-3, the J call TRBJ1-2, with D possibly being TRBD1 (6 bases). V shed 5 bases and J shed 2 bases, with 12 bases lying between them. CDR3 size: 14 residues. The germline V gene has CDR1 ENHRY and CDR2 SYGVKD. In DNA form, the CDR3 reads TGTGCCATCAGTACCGACACAGGGAACTATGGCTACACCTTC. Its translation: CAISTDTGNYGYTF.

The chain employs TRBV7-9 and TRBJ2-7, with TRBD2 matching 14 bases. The CDR3 is made up of 18 amino acids. Losses at the gene ends were 5 bases for V and 4 bases for J; bases not matched to a gene: 13. Per the germline V gene, CDR1 is SEHNR and CDR2 is FQNEAQ (reference sequence). CDR3 loop: CASSPTTGTSGGFYEQYF. The CDR3 DNA reads as TGTGCCAGCAGCCCAACCACCGGGACTAGCGGGGGTTTTTACGAGCAGTACTTC.